The 9 T cell receptor beta chains below were found in one sample sequenced in a study of T cells after posttransplantation cyclophosphamide. Busulfan-fludarabine conditioning, marrow transplant, and cyclophosphamide on days +3 and +4 were administered. The assay was immunoSEQ multiplex PCR, and TCRdb's table has in-frame clones only and misses some. The sample includes 24,000 or so clones, none of them occurring once. The starting material was PBMCs, obtained after allogeneic stem cell transplant with posttransplant cyclophosphamide. The receptor source for this set is a male patient aged 18-29 years who received an allogeneic stem cell transplant from a related donor, was CMV-positive, and had no GVHD. The T cells may come from the graft donor.

This clone has at least ten counts. V is TRBV4-1 and J is TRBJ2-3, with D unresolved. This CDR3 has 16 amino acids. The germline V gene has CDR1 MGHRA and CDR2 YSYEKL. V was clipped by 0 bases and J by 0 bases, with 10 bases between them. CDR3 protein: CASSQDQAASTDTQYF. For the CDR3, the DNA is TGCGCCAGCAGCCAAGACCAGGCCGCTAGCACAGATACGCAGTATTTT.

At least ten counts were recorded for this clone. The chain employs TRBV2 and TRBJ2-2, with 8 nucleotides matching TRBD1. The CDR3 runs 15 residues. The germline CDR1 and CDR2 sequences are SNHLY and FYNNEI. Germline trimming cut 6 bases from V and 7 bases from J; bases unmatched to any gene: 10. CDR3 sequence: CASSQGALGGGELFF. DNA for the CDR3: TGTGCCAGCAGCCAGGGGGCGCTTGGTGGCGGGGAGCTGTTTTTT.

There are many counts of this clone. The chain joins TRBV28 to TRBJ2-6, with 13 bases lining up with TRBD2. The germline CDR1 and CDR2 sequences are MDHEN and SYDVKM. V lost 5 bases to trimming and J lost 0 bases; unmatched junction nucleotides: 10. The CDR3 has 20 residues. CDR3 sequence reads: CASSITSGRAKRSGANVLTF. As DNA, the CDR3 is TGTGCCAGCAGTATCACTAGCGGGAGGGCTAAACGCTCTGGGGCCAACGTCCTGACTTTC.

The V gene is TRBV18, the J gene TRBJ2-3; 11 bases are a match to TRBD2. With V trimmed by 4 bases and J by 1 base, 10 bases remained unmatched. The CDR3 consists of 18 residues. From germline, CDR1 is KGHSH and CDR2 LQKENI. CDR3 bases: TGTGCCAGCTCACGCGTCCCGACTAGCGGGGTACGCACAGATACGCAGTATTTT. Amino acids: CASSRVPTSGVRTDTQYF.

This clone was seen more than once but under ten times. This chain joins TRBV28 and TRBJ2-5; 8 bases match TRBD1. The germline gives CDR1 MDHEN, CDR2 SYDVKM. The CDR3 contains 15 residues. V was pared by 6 bases and J by 5 bases, with 11 bases of the junction left unmatched. The CDR3 protein is CASSRPPGGGETQYF. In DNA, the CDR3 is TGTGCCAGCAGCCGACCCCCAGGGGGCGGGGAGACCCAGTACTTC.

This clone was seen repeatedly, ten times or more. The V and J genes are TRBV2 and TRBJ2-3, with D uncertain. This CDR3 spans 12 amino acids. The germline V gene has CDR1 SNHLY and CDR2 FYNNEI. Trimming cost V 4 bases and J 4 bases, with 6 bases left between them. Here the CDR3 reads CASSGSADTQYF. CDR3 nucleotide sequence: TGTGCCAGCAGTGGTTCGGCAGATACGCAGTATTTT.

In this sample, this clone turned up many times. The chain has TRBV7-9 and TRBJ2-7, with D hard to call. The CDR3 length is 12 residues. V was shortened by 0 bases and J by 7 bases, with 7 bases between the two germline ends. The germline gives CDR1 SEHNR, CDR2 FQNEAQ (reference sequence). The CDR3 nucleotides read TGTGCCAGCAGCTTAGCGTTGCGAGAGCAGTACTTC. It yields the protein CASSLALREQYF.

This clone was found many times. The chain uses TRBV6-8 and TRBJ2-7; a weak D match, TRBD2 (6 bases). Trimming cost V 2 bases and J 5 bases, with 7 bases left between them. CDR1 is MNHGY and CDR2 is SAAAGT in the germline V gene. CDR3 size: 12 residues. CDR3 amino acids: CASSYGGNEQYF. The CDR3 coding sequence is TGTGCCAGCAGTTACGGGGGGAACGAGCAGTACTTC.

This clone has ten or more counts. This chain uses TRBV6-6 with TRBJ2-1, with TRBD2 identical over 7 bases. J was trimmed by 4 bases and V by 0 bases; bases with no gene match: 6. Germline CDR1 and CDR2: MNHNY and SVGAGI (reference sequence). The CDR3 contains 16 residues. CDR3 region: CASSYSNQRGYNEQFF. The CDR3 nucleotides are TGTGCCAGCAGTTACTCGAACCAGCGGGGATACAATGAGCAGTTCTTC.